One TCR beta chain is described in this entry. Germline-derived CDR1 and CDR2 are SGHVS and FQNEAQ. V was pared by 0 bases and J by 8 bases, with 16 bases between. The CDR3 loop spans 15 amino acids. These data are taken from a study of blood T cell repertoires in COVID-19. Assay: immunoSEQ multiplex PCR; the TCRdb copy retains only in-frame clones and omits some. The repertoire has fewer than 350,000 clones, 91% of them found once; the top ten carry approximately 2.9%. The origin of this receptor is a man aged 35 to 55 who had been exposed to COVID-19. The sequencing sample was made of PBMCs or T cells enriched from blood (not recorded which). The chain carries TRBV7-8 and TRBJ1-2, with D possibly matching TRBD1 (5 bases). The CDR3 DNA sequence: TGTGCCAGCAGCTTAGCGGAGTCGCAGGGAGGCGGCTACACCTTC. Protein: CASSLAESQGGGYTF.